Listed here are 13 T cell receptor beta chains from one sample, sequenced in a study of blood T cell repertoires in COVID-19. Method: immunoSEQ multiplex PCR; TCRdb's copy keeps in-frame clones and lacks some. The data contain tens of thousands of clones, approximately 90% of them singletons. Sequencing input: peripheral blood. These TCRs come from a man aged 45-65 years with acute or convalescent COVID-19.

V is TRBV2 and J is TRBJ2-7; 9 bases agree with TRBD1. The CDR3 covers 13 residues. J was trimmed by 6 bases and V by 7 bases; bases with no gene match: 7. Germline CDR1 and CDR2: SNHLY and FYNNEI. This CDR3 is CASTGQGWAEQYF. The DNA for the CDR3 is TGTGCCAGCACAGGACAGGGGTGGGCCGAGCAGTACTTC. Full variable domain (missing parts from reference TRBV2 and TRBJ2-7): EPEVTQTPSHQVTQMGQEVILRCVPISNHLYFYWYRQILGQKVEFLVSFYNNEISEKSEIFDDQFSVERPDGSNFTLKIRSTKLEDSAMYFCASTGQGWAEQYFGPGTRLTVT.

J is TRBJ2-7 and V is TRBV7-2, with TRBD2 matching 7 bases. The CDR3 has 14 residues. The V gene's germline CDR1 is SGHTA and CDR2 FQGNSA. V was pared by 4 bases and J by 3 bases, with 6 bases of the junction left unmatched. CDR3 sequence: CASSSSSGGYEQYF. The CDR3 nucleotides read TGTGCCAGCAGCTCCTCTAGCGGTGGCTACGAGCAGTACTTC.

The V gene is TRBV24-1, the J gene TRBJ2-7, with TRBD1 matching 7 bases. V trimming: 4 bases; J trimming: 2 bases; junction bases outside the gene matches: 7. Germline V CDR1 and CDR2: KGHDR, SFDVKD. This CDR3 is 15 amino acids long. The CDR3 DNA reads TGTGCCACCAGTGACCGGGACAGCCCACCCTACGAGCAGTACTTC. Its protein is CATSDRDSPPYEQYF.

The chain uses TRBV13 and TRBJ2-3, with 10 bases identical to TRBD1. V dropped 3 bases and J dropped 4; count of bases not matched to a gene: 10. The CDR3 totals 17 residues. Per the germline V gene, CDR1 is PRHDT and CDR2 is FYEKMQ (reference sequence). The CDR3 loop is CASSLDRGSRGSDTQYF. The CDR3 nucleotides are TGTGCCAGCAGCTTGGACAGGGGGTCCAGGGGCTCAGATACGCAGTATTTT.

In this sample, this clone turned up once. This rearrangement joins TRBV19 to TRBJ2-7, with D perhaps TRBD1 (5 bases). CDR1 is LNHDA, CDR2 SQIVND, per germline (reference sequence). With 4 bases removed from V and 0 bases from J, the gap between germline ends came to 22 bases. The CDR3 totals 18 residues. The chain's CDR3 is CASSTWGGRLQSSYEQYF. CDR3 bases: TGTGCCAGTAGTACATGGGGCGGACGGTTACAAAGCTCCTACGAGCAGTACTTC. The complete variable domain, with remaining parts taken from reference TRBV19 and TRBJ2-7, reads DGGITQSPKYLFRKEGQNVTLSCEQNLNHDAMYWYRQDPGQGLRLIYYSQIVNDFQKGDIAEGYSVSREKKESFPLTVTSAQKNPTAFYLCASSTWGGRLQSSYEQYFGPGTRLTVT.

This clone has only one observation. V is TRBV4-1 and J is TRBJ2-7; D gene ambiguous. CDR1 is MGHRA and CDR2 is YSYEKL in the germline V gene. This CDR3 contains 14 residues. Trimming pared 0 bases from V and 2 bases from J, leaving 8 bases between. The CDR3 loop is CASSQEGGAYEQYF. CDR3 bases: TGCGCCAGCAGCCAAGAAGGCGGAGCCTACGAGCAGTACTTC.

This clone was found a few times. The chain has TRBV7-9 and TRBJ1-2; 12 nucleotides match TRBD1. J lost 7 bases, V lost 3 bases, and 9 bases had no gene match. This CDR3 contains 16 residues. Germline V gives CDR1 SEHNR, CDR2 FQNEAQ (reference sequence). The CDR3: CASSLGQGAPRSGYTF. CDR3 bases: TGTGCCAGCAGCTTGGGACAGGGGGCGCCCAGGAGTGGCTACACCTTC.

This chain uses TRBV2 with TRBJ1-1; TRBD1 aligns across 12 bases. The CDR3 sequence is 15 residues long. V was clipped by 5 bases and J by 6 bases; unmatched bases: 7. The germline CDR1 and CDR2 sequences are SNHLY and FYNNEI. CDR3 amino acids: CASSPAGTGGPEAFF. For the CDR3, the DNA is TGTGCCAGCAGTCCAGCCGGGACAGGGGGCCCTGAAGCTTTCTTT.

The V gene is TRBV7-9, the J gene TRBJ2-3; D might be TRBD1 (6 bases). The germline V and J ends were trimmed by 1 base and 4 bases, with 9 bases remaining between them. The germline gives CDR1 SEHNR, CDR2 FQNEAQ (reference sequence). This CDR3 contains 14 residues. CDR3 coding DNA: TGTGCCAGCAGCTTAGATCAGGGGTCAGATACGCAGTATTTT. It codes for CASSLDQGSDTQYF.

The chain is built from TRBV6-5 and TRBJ1-5; TRBD1 matches at 7 bases. The CDR3 is 14 residues long. Germline V gene sequence: CDR1 MNHEY, CDR2 SVGAGI. V trimming: 6 bases; J trimming: 5 bases; junction bases outside the gene matches: 7. The CDR3 sequence is CASSRSTGDQPQHF. The CDR3 DNA follows: TGTGCCAGCAGCCGTTCTACAGGGGATCAGCCCCAGCATTTT.

The J gene is TRBJ1-1, the V gene TRBV28; D unclear. Trimming cost V 4 bases and J 4 bases, with 10 bases left between them. Germline CDR1 MDHEN, CDR2 SYDVKM. There are 13 residues in the CDR3. The CDR3 loop is CASSSGRGTEAFF. CDR3 bases: TGTGCCAGCAGTTCCGGCAGAGGCACTGAAGCTTTCTTT.

The chain recombines TRBV27 with TRBJ1-1; D is undetermined. The length of the CDR3 is 13 residues. The V gene lost 1 base and the J gene lost 1 base, with 4 bases spanning the gap. Germline CDR1 and CDR2: MNHEY and SMNVEV (reference sequence). The CDR3 region is CASSLFWNTEAFF. The CDR3 DNA reads as TGTGCCAGCAGTTTATTCTGGAACACTGAAGCTTTCTTT.

The V call is TRBV18, the J call TRBJ2-5; TRBD1 aligns across 9 bases. V dropped 0 bases and J dropped 4; count of bases not matched to a gene: 6. The CDR3 extends over 16 amino acids. Germline assignment: CDR1 KGHSH and CDR2 LQKENI. The chain's CDR3 is CASSPPGQGRGETQYF. CDR3 nucleotides: TGTGCCAGCTCACCACCGGGACAGGGAAGAGGAGAGACCCAGTACTTC.